This passage covers 5 T cell receptor beta chains from one sample sequenced in a study of blood T cell repertoires in COVID-19 (TCRdb year 2020). The library was made by the immunoSEQ multiplex PCR assay. TCRdb holds this immuneACCESS table with in-frame rearrangements only. Some clones are missing; in checked studies, unresolved V genes explain under half, and the rest has no known cause. Across this sample there are a few hundred thousand clones, with 80% to 90% seen only once. The top ten clonotypes cover around 5.9% of the sample. Sequenced input: peripheral blood. The receptor set was obtained from a man aged 60 to 69 with acute or convalescent COVID-19.

The chain is built from TRBV29-1 and TRBJ2-3; TRBD2 aligns across 7 bases. The germline V gene has CDR1 SQVTM and CDR2 ANQGSEA. CDR3 length equals 14 residues. Losses at the gene ends were 7 bases for V and 1 base for J; bases not matched to a gene: 8. The CDR3 here is CSGRTSYGTDTQYF. CDR3 in DNA: TGCAGCGGGAGGACTAGTTACGGCACAGATACGCAGTATTTT.

This clone was counted once. The J gene is TRBJ1-1, the V gene TRBV6-2 or TRBV6-3; TRBD1 matches 9 bases. The trim removed 5 bases at V and 1 base at J, leaving 11 bases unmatched. CDR3 size: 17 residues. Germline CDR1 and CDR2: MNHEY and SVGEGT. This CDR3 reads CASSPFPLTGGNTEAFF. The CDR3 DNA sequence: TGTGCCAGCAGTCCCTTCCCGCTGACAGGGGGGAACACTGAAGCTTTCTTT.

This clone was observed a single time. This chain connects TRBV19 to TRBJ1-6; D might be TRBD1 (6 bases). V lost 8 bases, J lost 5 bases, and 16 bases lay in between. The CDR3 spans 15 residues. Germline loops: CDR1 LNHDA, CDR2 SQIVND (reference sequence). The CDR3 protein is CASGEQGSNNSPLHF. The CDR3, as DNA: TGTGCCAGTGGGGAGCAGGGGTCCAATAATTCACCCCTCCACTTT.

V usage is TRBV6-5 and J usage is TRBJ2-3; TRBD2 matches 10 bases. Germline V gene data show CDR1 as MNHEY and CDR2 as SVGAGI. CDR3 length: 15 residues. J was trimmed by 4 bases and V by 2 bases; bases with no gene match: 3. The CDR3 region has the DNA TGTGCCAGCAGTTACAATGGACTAGCGGCAGATACGCAGTATTTT. Protein sequence: CASSYNGLAADTQYF.

This clone has just a few counts. The chain employs TRBV28 and TRBJ1-4, with 8 bases fitting TRBD1. Per the germline V gene, CDR1 is MDHEN and CDR2 is SYDVKM. Germline trimming cut 6 bases from V and 8 bases from J; bases unmatched to any gene: 11. This CDR3 contains 15 residues. The CDR3: CASRADRGSGEKLFF. The CDR3, as DNA: TGTGCCAGCAGAGCTGACAGGGGTTCAGGGGAAAAACTGTTTTTT.